These T cell receptor beta chains were read from a single sample in a study of graft-versus-host responses after intestinal transplantation. The data were produced by immunoSEQ multiplex PCR, yet TCRdb's version contains in-frame clones alone and is incomplete. The table records fewer than 120,000 clones, 90% to 95% of them present only once. These receptors' antigens are unknown. Source: unstimulated CD8+ T cells sorted from spleen or lymph node cells, taken before intestinal transplant. All receptors derive from a human donor who received an intestinal transplant. CDR3s include the opening cysteine and the closing phenylalanine or tryptophan. The D gene is left open where the match is weak. Expanded clones get a size class; other rows say once, few or many, or leave the size out.

d_call: -
v_call: TRBV27
clone_size: -
j_call: TRBJ1-2
cdr3_nt: TGTGCCAGCAGTTCCCACAGGGAAGGTGGCTACACCTTC
cdr3_aa: CASSSHREGGYTF

d_call: -
v_call: TRBV11-2
clone_size: -
j_call: TRBJ2-7
cdr3_nt: TGTGCCAGCAGCTTAGCGGAGGATTTGGAGCAGTACTTC
cdr3_aa: CASSLAEDLEQYF

d_call: -
v_call: TRBV11-2
clone_size: -
j_call: TRBJ2-1
cdr3_nt: TGTGCCAGCAGCTTAGTCTTTGGAGCGGACTACAATGAGCAGTTCTTC
cdr3_aa: CASSLVFGADYNEQFF

d_call: -
v_call: TRBV27
clone_size: -
j_call: TRBJ2-7
cdr3_nt: TGTGCAGTGGGGAACTACGAGCAGTACTTC
cdr3_aa: CAVGNYEQYF

d_call: -
v_call: TRBV15
clone_size: -
j_call: TRBJ1-5
cdr3_nt: TGTGCCACCAGCGGATACAGGGCAGGCCAGCCCCAGCATTTT
cdr3_aa: CATSGYRAGQPQHF

d_call: -
v_call: TRBV6-5
clone_size: -
j_call: TRBJ2-1
cdr3_nt: TGTGCCAGCAGCCAGGTACCTCTAGCCTACAATGAGCAGTTCTTC
cdr3_aa: CASSQVPLAYNEQFF

d_call: -
v_call: TRBV7-9
clone_size: -
j_call: TRBJ2-7
cdr3_nt: TGTGCCAGCAGCCTCATAACCGGGACCTTATACGAGCAGTACTTC
cdr3_aa: CASSLITGTLYEQYF

d_call: -
v_call: TRBV25-1
clone_size: -
j_call: TRBJ2-7
cdr3_nt: TGTGCCAGCAGTGGGCCGGAACACGAGCAGTACTTC
cdr3_aa: CASSGPEHEQYF

d_call: -
v_call: TRBV18
clone_size: -
j_call: TRBJ1-1
cdr3_nt: TGTGCCAGCTCACCAAAGTCCAACCTGAACACTGAAGCTTTCTTT
cdr3_aa: CASSPKSNLNTEAFF

d_call: -
v_call: TRBV4-1
clone_size: -
j_call: TRBJ2-1
cdr3_nt: TGCGCCAGCAGCCAAGCTCGGGGACCCGGAGAGCAGTTCTTC
cdr3_aa: CASSQARGPGEQFF

d_call: -
v_call: TRBV28
clone_size: -
j_call: TRBJ2-7
cdr3_nt: TGTGCCAGCAGAGAGATAGCGGAGACCTACGAGCAGTACTTC
cdr3_aa: CASREIAETYEQYF

d_call: TRBD2
v_call: TRBV5-6
clone_size: once
j_call: TRBJ2-1
cdr3_nt: TGTGCCAGCAGCAGCCCGTCTAGCGGGGCCATAGAGCAGTTCTTC
cdr3_aa: CASSSPSSGAIEQFF

d_call: TRBD1
v_call: TRBV27
clone_size: -
j_call: TRBJ2-2
cdr3_nt: TGTGCCAGCAGTTTATTGTCGAGGACAGGGATCACCGGGGAGCTGTTTTTT
cdr3_aa: CASSLLSRTGITGELFF

d_call: -
v_call: TRBV12-2
clone_size: -
j_call: TRBJ2-2
cdr3_nt: TGTGCAAGTCGCTCGAGGGTCCCAGGGGTGTTCAGTACCGGGGAGCTGTTTTTT
cdr3_aa: CASRSRVPGVFSTGELFF

d_call: TRBD2
v_call: TRBV6-1
clone_size: -
j_call: TRBJ2-7
cdr3_nt: TGTGCCAGCAGTTTGGGAGGCGGGAGCTCCTACGAGCAGTACTTC
cdr3_aa: CASSLGGGSSYEQYF

d_call: -
v_call: TRBV12-5
clone_size: -
j_call: TRBJ2-3
cdr3_nt: TGTGCTAGTGGTGGACTACGCACAGATACGCAGTATTTT
cdr3_aa: CASGGLRTDTQYF

d_call: TRBD1
v_call: TRBV16
clone_size: -
j_call: TRBJ2-7
cdr3_nt: TGTGCCAGCAGTCAAACGGGGACAGTTCCCTCCTACGAGCAGTACTTC
cdr3_aa: CASSQTGTVPSYEQYF

d_call: TRBD1
v_call: TRBV5-1
clone_size: -
j_call: TRBJ1-1
cdr3_nt: TGCGCCAGCACCGATGAGGGGGCATCGTACACTGAAGCTTTCTTT
cdr3_aa: CASTDEGASYTEAFF

d_call: TRBD1
v_call: TRBV7-9
clone_size: -
j_call: TRBJ1-1
cdr3_nt: TGTGCCAGCAGCTTACCGGGACAGCCCCTTGTCCCTTTCTTT
cdr3_aa: CASSLPGQPLVPFF

d_call: -
v_call: TRBV19
clone_size: -
j_call: TRBJ1-2
cdr3_nt: TGTGCCAGTAGTCCGGACGGGGACTATGGCTACACCTTC
cdr3_aa: CASSPDGDYGYTF

d_call: TRBD2
v_call: TRBV5-1
clone_size: few
j_call: TRBJ2-7
cdr3_nt: TGCGCCAGCAGCTTGAAGCCCCAACTAGCGGGAAGATACGAGCAGTACTTC
cdr3_aa: CASSLKPQLAGRYEQYF

d_call: -
v_call: TRBV7-3
clone_size: -
j_call: TRBJ1-1
cdr3_nt: TGTGCCAGCAGCTTAAATGAGTACACTGAAGCTTTCTTT
cdr3_aa: CASSLNEYTEAFF

d_call: -
v_call: TRBV7-6
clone_size: -
j_call: TRBJ1-4
cdr3_nt: TGTGCCAGCAGCGCCGCAGAGGTTCCAAGACTGTTTTTT
cdr3_aa: CASSAAEVPRLFF

d_call: -
v_call: TRBV18
clone_size: few
j_call: TRBJ2-7
cdr3_nt: TGTGCCAGCTCACCACCGTCTGACTACGAGCAGTACTTC
cdr3_aa: CASSPPSDYEQYF

d_call: -
v_call: TRBV27
clone_size: -
j_call: TRBJ2-1
cdr3_nt: TGTGCCAGCAGTTTAGGAGCGGGTCCTGCCGGGTACAATGAGCAGTTCTTC
cdr3_aa: CASSLGAGPAGYNEQFF

d_call: -
v_call: TRBV28
clone_size: -
j_call: TRBJ2-2
cdr3_nt: TGTGCCAGCAGTTTCTCCTCGGGGGCGAAATCCGGGGAGCTGTTTTTT
cdr3_aa: CASSFSSGAKSGELFF

d_call: -
v_call: TRBV4-1
clone_size: -
j_call: TRBJ1-2
cdr3_nt: TGCGCCAGCAGCCCGCGCAGTGAAGCTTTAGCTAACTATGGCTACACCTTC
cdr3_aa: CASSPRSEALANYGYTF